Listed below are T cell receptor beta chains from one sample, sequenced in a study of shared clonotypes between healthy human individuals. The method was immunoSEQ multiplex PCR; TCRdb's version includes in-frame clones alone and lacks a portion of them. The sample includes a few hundred thousand clones, over 60% of them seen just once. Sequencing input: memory CD4+ T cells sorted from blood. These receptors were obtained from a man aged 25-45 years in good health. The CDR3 runs from the conserved cysteine through the conserved F or W. A D gene is named only where the DNA matches it firmly. Some rows mark clone size as missing; the rest say once, few, many or name a class of expanded clone.

j_gene	v_gene	len	d_gene	abundance	CDR3aa	CDR3nt
TRBJ2-7	TRBV10-3	13	-	-	CAIGGWGSYEQYF	TGTGCCATCGGGGGGTGGGGCTCCTACGAGCAGTACTTC
TRBJ1-2	TRBV7-2	14	TRBD1	-	CASSLEQGAAGYTF	TGTGCCAGCAGCTTAGAACAGGGGGCAGCTGGCTACACCTTC
TRBJ2-1	TRBV18	16	-	once	CASSRRWRSSYNEQFF	TGTGCCAGCTCACGCCGCTGGCGGAGCTCCTACAATGAGCAGTTCTTC
TRBJ2-5	TRBV15	18	-	-	CATSRDIPTAGVQETQYF	TGTGCCACCAGCAGAGATATCCCGACCGCCGGGGTCCAAGAGACCCAGTACTTC
TRBJ1-1	TRBV2	11	-	few	CASSAGFLDLF	TGTGCCAGCAGTGCCGGGTTCCTGGACTTATTT
TRBJ2-3	TRBV6-5	15	TRBD1	-	CASSLGQGGLDTQYF	TGTGCCAGCAGTTTGGGACAGGGGGGTTTAGATACGCAGTATTTT
TRBJ1-2	TRBV9	17	-	-	CASSVVPGRGLVYGYTF	TGTGCCAGCAGCGTAGTTCCAGGGAGGGGACTAGTCTATGGCTACACCTTC
TRBJ2-4	TRBV5-8	13	TRBD1	-	CASSLGGRNIQYF	TGTGCCAGCAGCCTAGGGGGCAGAAACATTCAGTACTTC
TRBJ1-2	TRBV14	15	-	few	CASSLGHGMGYGYTF	TGTGCCAGCAGCTTGGGACACGGCATGGGCTATGGCTACACCTTC
TRBJ2-2	TRBV6-5	13	-	-	CASSSPGTGELFF	TGTGCCAGCAGTTCCCCCGGCACCGGGGAGCTGTTTTTT
TRBJ1-1	TRBV11-2	17	-	-	CASSLSLYRRSGTEAFF	TGTGCCAGCAGCTTGAGTTTATATCGGCGCTCGGGGACTGAAGCTTTCTTT
TRBJ2-7	TRBV14	13	TRBD1	few	CASRRTGTYEQYF	TGTGCCAGCAGACGGACAGGGACCTACGAGCAGTACTTC
TRBJ2-1	TRBV13	16	-	-	CASSLVYPGGNNEQFF	TGTGCCAGCAGCTTAGTTTATCCCGGCGGGAACAATGAGCAGTTCTTC
TRBJ1-1	TRBV29-1	13	-	few	CSVDGGRGTEAFF	TGCAGCGTTGATGGGGGGAGGGGCACTGAAGCTTTCTTT
TRBJ2-3	TRBV9	18	TRBD1	once	CASSVAGNWDRSTDTQYF	TGTGCCAGCAGCGTAGCGGGCAACTGGGACAGAAGCACAGATACGCAGTATTTT
TRBJ1-1	TRBV30	11	-	-	CAGIGDTEAFF	TGTGCCGGGATCGGGGACACTGAAGCTTTCTTT
TRBJ1-3	TRBV7-6	15	-	-	CASSMTSDPENTIYF	TGTGCCAGCAGCATGACGTCGGACCCTGAAAACACCATATATTTT
TRBJ1-4	TRBV28	15	-	few	CASSSNRDGGEKLFF	TGTGCCAGCAGTTCAAACCGGGACGGTGGTGAAAAACTGTTTTTT
TRBJ2-3	TRBV5-4	14	-	-	CASAIRGFADTQYF	TGTGCCAGCGCGATAAGAGGGTTCGCAGATACGCAGTATTTT
TRBJ2-3	TRBV6-1	12	-	-	CASHSSTDTQYF	TGTGCCAGCCACTCGTCCACAGATACGCAGTATTTT
TRBJ1-2	TRBV6-5	15	TRBD1	once	CASSFLAGQGDGYTF	TGTGCCAGCAGTTTTCTCGCAGGACAGGGGGATGGCTACACCTTC
TRBJ2-1	TRBV10-1	15	TRBD2	few	CASSDGLAGSYEQFF	TGCGCCAGCAGTGATGGGCTAGCGGGCTCGTATGAGCAGTTCTTC
TRBJ2-7	TRBV5-6	11	-	-	CASSRDDEQYF	TGTGCCAGCAGCCGGGACGACGAGCAGTACTTC
TRBJ2-5	TRBV5-6	12	TRBD1	once	CASSTGVETQYF	TGTGCCAGCAGCACAGGGGTAGAGACCCAGTACTTC
TRBJ2-7	TRBV30	14	-	-	CAWATGDRGGEQYF	TGTGCCTGGGCGACAGGGGACCGCGGGGGAGAGCAGTACTTC
TRBJ2-2	TRBV5-1	13	-	-	CASMGMNTGELFF	TGCGCCAGCATGGGGATGAACACCGGGGAGCTGTTTTTT
TRBJ2-5	TRBV5-1	16	TRBD1	-	CASSTTGTGIPETQYF	TGCGCCAGCAGCACAACCGGGACAGGGATTCCGGAGACCCAGTACTTC
TRBJ2-2	TRBV4-1	16	-	-	CASSPHGGASTGELFF	TGCGCCAGCAGCCCCCATGGTGGAGCTTCGACCGGGGAGCTGTTTTTT
TRBJ1-5	TRBV25-1	16	-	many	CASSGAQGRSNQPQHF	TGTGCCAGCAGTGGCGCCCAGGGTCGGAGCAATCAGCCCCAGCATTTT
TRBJ2-1	TRBV19	15	-	-	CASRIDRSSYNEQFF	TGTGCCAGTAGGATTGACCGGAGCTCCTACAATGAGCAGTTCTTC
TRBJ2-7	TRBV25-1	14	TRBD2	-	CASRAGTNNYEQYF	TGTGCCAGCAGAGCCGGGACTAACAACTACGAGCAGTACTTC
TRBJ2-5	TRBV19	13	-	medium-sized	CASSSGPQQTQYF	TGTGCCAGTAGTAGTGGCCCCCAGCAGACCCAGTACTTC
TRBJ2-1	TRBV5-4	16	-	-	CASSQERTQSYNEQFF	TGTGCCAGCAGCCAAGAACGTACCCAGTCCTACAATGAGCAGTTCTTC
TRBJ2-1	TRBV19	13	-	once	CASSISWTGEQFF	TGTGCCAGTAGTATCTCCTGGACTGGTGAGCAGTTCTTC
TRBJ1-2	TRBV6-1	13	-	-	CASSIRTSDGYTF	TGTGCCAGCAGTATCCGGACATCAGACGGCTACACCTTC
TRBJ2-1	TRBV6-5	12	-	-	CASSSTDYEQFF	TGTGCCAGCAGTTCGACTGATTATGAGCAGTTCTTC
TRBJ2-7	TRBV7-6	17	TRBD2	-	CASSLGQLAGGPYEQYF	TGTGCCAGCAGCTTAGGCCAACTAGCGGGAGGTCCTTACGAGCAGTACTTC
TRBJ2-3	TRBV28	15	-	-	CASSFGGAGTDTQYF	TGTGCCAGCAGTTTCGGAGGGGCAGGCACAGATACGCAGTATTTT
TRBJ2-1	TRBV9	20	TRBD2	-	CASSSRLAGGVRDSYNEQFF	TGTGCCAGCAGCTCGAGACTAGCGGGAGGGGTGAGGGACTCCTACAATGAGCAGTTCTTC
TRBJ2-5	TRBV6-1	13	TRBD2	-	CASSSNREGSLYF	TGTGCCAGCAGTTCTAATCGGGAGGGCTCACTTTACTTC